Listed below are T cell receptor beta chains from one sample, sequenced in a study of cytomegalovirus exposure and HLA in healthy donors. Clones were sequenced by immunoSEQ multiplex PCR, and TCRdb holds only the in-frame ones, with some missing. The repertoire holds fewer than 25,000 clones, over 65% seen once, with 6% to 9.5% in the top ten. The sample comprised PBMCs. The source is a man between 60 and 75 years old in good health and CMV-seronegative. Each CDR3 is given with its conserved first and last residue. The order of the fields is D gene, J gene, V gene, clone size, CDR3 DNA, CDR3 protein. The D gene is left open where the match is weak. Only part of the rows carry a size: once, few, many, or a class if the clone is expanded.

- TRBJ2-3 TRBV7-2 - TGTGCCAGCAGCTTTGCTAGTGTGGGTTCGCAGTATTTT CASSFASVGSQYF
TRBD1 TRBJ2-2 TRBV9 - TGTGCCAGCAGCACGACAGGGTTCACCGGGGAGCTGTTTTTT CASSTTGFTGELFF
TRBD1 TRBJ2-6 TRBV7-9 few TGTGCCAGCAGCTCGACAGGGCCGACTGGGGCCAACGTCCTGACTTTC CASSSTGPTGANVLTF
TRBD1 TRBJ1-4 TRBV5-4 - TGTGCCAGCAGCGGACAGGGGGCAGGGGAAAAACTGTTTTTT CASSGQGAGEKLFF
- TRBJ2-1 TRBV5-1 - TGCGCCAGCAGCGGGGGGACGGGGGTTAGCGCAAGGGATGAGCAGTTCTTC CASSGGTGVSARDEQFF
TRBD2 TRBJ2-1 TRBV4-3 - TGCGCCAGCAGCCAAGAAAAGAGCGGGAGGCGACAGCAGTTCTTC CASSQEKSGRRQQFF
TRBD2 TRBJ2-3 TRBV7-3 few TGTGCCAGCAGCAAAGGGACTAGCGGGTGGCTTGGTACGCAGTATTTT CASSKGTSGWLGTQYF
- TRBJ2-7 TRBV7-2 - TGTGCCAGCAGCCCGGGACTTGCGGGTGTCGCTTACGAGCAGTACTTC CASSPGLAGVAYEQYF
- TRBJ1-2 TRBV9 - TGTGCCAGCAGCGTAGGTCCCGGACAGCCTCTATCCCTCCTTACGGGGGGCTACACCTTC CASSVGPGQPLSLLTGGYTF
- TRBJ1-1 TRBV9 - TGTGCCAGCAGCGTAGATATGAACACTGAAGCTTTCTTT CASSVDMNTEAFF
- TRBJ1-6 TRBV18 - TGTGCCAGCTCTGGACAGAATTCACCCCTCCACTTT CASSGQNSPLHF
- TRBJ2-1 TRBV2 - TGTGCCAGCAGGAAGAGGACAGTCTCCTACAATGAGCAGTTCTTC CASRKRTVSYNEQFF
TRBD2 TRBJ2-3 TRBV5-5 - TGTGCCAGCAGCTGGGCGACCTCTAGCGGGGGGGCCTGG CASSWATSSGGAW
- TRBJ2-2 TRBV28 - TGTGCCAGCAGTACCCATCCCGGAGTAACCGGGGAGCTGTTTTTT CASSTHPGVTGELFF
TRBD1 TRBJ1-4 TRBV11-1 few TGTGCCAGCAGCCAACGGACAGGCGAAAAACTGTTTTTT CASSQRTGEKLFF
TRBD1 TRBJ2-7 TRBV4-1 - TGCGCCAGCAGCCAGTTTGGGACAGGGGACCCCTACGAGCAGTACTTC CASSQFGTGDPYEQYF
- TRBJ1-4 TRBV21-1 - TGTGCCAGCACCTGGCCAGGGCGGGGGGTTTGGGAAAAACTGTTTTTT CASTWPGRGVWEKLFF
- TRBJ1-2 TRBV14 - TGTGCCAGCAGCCAAGTGCGTCTTAACTATGGCTACACCTTC CASSQVRLNYGYTF
TRBD2 TRBJ2-3 TRBV5-4 - TGTGCCAGCAGCTTCGGGCGGGGGAGCACAGATACGCAGTATTTT CASSFGRGSTDTQYF
- TRBJ1-1 TRBV5-1 - TGCGCCAGCAGCTTGGCCGGTTTACGCTACCCGGGACACAAAGTGCTGGAAGCTTTCTTT CASSLAGLRYPGHKVLEAFF
TRBD2 TRBJ2-7 TRBV18 few TGTGCCAGCTCACCACCGGGACTAGCGGGGGGCGAGCAGTACTTC CASSPPGLAGGEQYF
TRBD2 TRBJ2-1 TRBV7-8 - TGTGCCAGCAGCTTTTGGACGGGACTAGCGCGACCTGAGCAGTTCTTC CASSFWTGLARPEQFF
TRBD1 TRBJ2-3 TRBV5-1 - TGCGCCAGCAGCCGGGACAGAAGCACAGATACGCAGTATTTT CASSRDRSTDTQYF
- TRBJ2-1 TRBV19 - TGTGCCAGTAGTATACGGGGAAGCTCCTACAATGAGCAGTTCTTC CASSIRGSSYNEQFF
TRBD2 TRBJ2-1 TRBV6-1 - TGTGCCAGCAGTATCTTAAGCGGGGGGTCTGAGCAGTTCTTC CASSILSGGSEQFF
TRBD1 TRBJ2-5 TRBV9 - TGTGCCAGCAGCGCCAACACAGGGGGCGCCCAAGAGACCCAGTACTTC CASSANTGGAQETQYF
- TRBJ1-6 TRBV2 - TGTGCCAGCAGCAAGGACCCGGGATATTCACCCCTCCACTTT CASSKDPGYSPLHF
TRBD2 TRBJ2-1 TRBV6-5 - TGTGCCAGCAGTTCTGGGACTAGCGGGAAGAATGAGCAGTTCTTC CASSSGTSGKNEQFF
- TRBJ2-7 TRBV5-1 - TGCGCCAGCAGCTTGGTTTCAGGGTCCCGCGAGCAGTACTTC CASSLVSGSREQYF
- TRBJ1-2 TRBV11-2 - TGTGCCAGCAGCGGGGCGGGGTTCGACTATGGCTACACCTTC CASSGAGFDYGYTF
- TRBJ1-1 TRBV5-4 - TGTGCCAGCAGCTCAGGAGGATATATGAACACTGAAGCTTTCTTT CASSSGGYMNTEAFF
TRBD1 TRBJ1-3 TRBV5-5 few TGTGCCAGCAGCTTAGGGACAGGTCGAAACACCATATATTTT CASSLGTGRNTIYF
- TRBJ1-3 TRBV15 - TGTGCCACCAGCAGAGAGGGACAACACTCTGGAAACACCATATATTTT CATSREGQHSGNTIYF
- TRBJ1-3 TRBV20-1 once TGCAGTGCTAGCATCGGAAACACCATATATTTT CSASIGNTIYF
- TRBJ1-2 TRBV9 - TGTGCCAGCAGCGGGGGCTGGAGGGGCTACCCCTTC CASSGGWRGYPF
TRBD1 TRBJ2-7 TRBV29-1 - TGCAGCGTTGCTCAGGGGGCGGCCTACGAGCAGTACTTC CSVAQGAAYEQYF
TRBD1 TRBJ2-5 TRBV7-7 few TGTGCTAGCAGCCGAAGACAGGGGGAGGCAGAGACCCAGTACTTC CASSRRQGEAETQYF
- TRBJ2-2 TRBV4-3 - TGCGCCAGCAGCTCAATCGGGTCTCGACAGGCGAAGGCCACCGGGGAGCTGTTTTTT CASSSIGSRQAKATGELFF
- TRBJ1-5 TRBV18 - TGTGCCAGCTCACCAGCGCAGGGTCGGAGCAATCAGCCCCAGCATTTT CASSPAQGRSNQPQHF
TRBD1 TRBJ1-1 TRBV7-6 - TGTGCCAGCAGCTTAGCAGGGGGCGCGTACACTGAAGCTTTCTTT CASSLAGGAYTEAFF
TRBD1 TRBJ2-7 TRBV6-5 - TGTGCCAGCGGACGAACAGGGGGATACGAGCAGTACTTC CASGRTGGYEQYF